These 24 T cell receptor beta chains were all obtained from the same sample, sequenced in a study of human T cells and chemical hapten exposure. TCRdb re-analysed the RACE reads in MiXCR, keeping a single row per CDR3 protein. The table records around 40,000 distinct CDR3 sequences, roughly 13% of them present only once. The time point denotes: patch test 3, about 24 weeks after DPC sensitization. Sample treatment: therapeutic diphenylcyclopropenone sensitization with weekly scalp DPC. Total RNA was extracted from unfractionated whole blood. This specimen was whole blood, taken in connection with sensitization to the hapten diphenylcyclopropenone (DPC). These receptors were collected from a middle-aged woman with alopecia areata. Some clones in this sample may be carry-over from other donors' samples.

This clonotype was found a few times. The chain combines TRBV29-1 with TRBJ1-1; D gene ambiguous. Germline CDR1 and CDR2: SQVTM and ANQGSEA. V gave up 5 bases and J gave up 5 bases, with 6 bases separating them. CDR3 length: 10 amino acids. This chain's CDR3 is CSVTWTEAFF. Written as DNA, the CDR3 is TGCAGCGTTACATGGACTGAAGCTTTCTTT.

This clonotype turned up a few times. The V gene is TRBV28, the J gene TRBJ1-2, with a possible D match to TRBD1 (5 bases). Between the trimmed V and J ends, which lost 5 bases and 5 bases, there was a span of 15 bases. The CDR3 contains 14 residues. CDR1 and CDR2 from the germline V gene are MDHEN and SYDVKM. In DNA, the CDR3 is TGTGCCAGCAGTCCAACGGAGTCAGGGTATGGCTACACCTTC. Its translation is CASSPTESGYGYTF.

This clonotype was counted many times. The rearrangement joins TRBV29-1 to TRBJ2-1, with 12 bases lining up with TRBD2. CDR1 and CDR2 (germline): SQVTM, ANQGSEA. Trimming took 5 bases from V and 5 from J; bases not matched to a gene: 10. This CDR3 is 16 amino acids long. In nucleotides, the CDR3 is TGCAGCGTTCAGACTAGCGGGAGAAGGAGTCACAATGAGCAGTTCTTC. This sequence encodes CSVQTSGRRSHNEQFF.

This clonotype was counted many times. The genes are TRBV7-7 and TRBJ2-3; D is unresolved. The ends were cut back, 5 bases at V and 3 bases at J, with 9 bases in the middle. The V gene's germline CDR1 is SSHAT and CDR2 FNYEAQ (reference sequence). This CDR3 is built from 13 residues. CDR3 sequence (DNA): TGTGCCAGCAGCATCTACTCGACAGATACGCAGTATTTT. It codes for CASSIYSTDTQYF.

This clonotype was picked up a small number of times. CDR3 amino acids: CASSPSGQGFSGYTF. The CDR3 coding sequence is TGTGCCAGCAGCCCCTCCGGACAGGGTTTCAGTGGCTACACCTTC. The rearrangement links TRBV28 to TRBJ1-2; 8 bases match TRBD1. V shed 6 bases and J 7 bases; nucleotides not matched to a gene: 13. Germline V gives CDR1 MDHEN, CDR2 SYDVKM. The CDR3 is made up of 15 amino acids.

This clonotype came up a few times. The V call is TRBV29-1, the J call TRBJ1-2; D possibly corresponds to TRBD1 (6 bases). The V end was cut by 6 bases, the J end by 1 base, with 12 bases between. The CDR3 sequence is 13 residues long. CDR1 is SQVTM, CDR2 ANQGSEA, per germline. CDR3 bases: TGCAGCGTCGGACAGAATTATAACTATGGCTACACCTTC. Translation: CSVGQNYNYGYTF.

This clonotype has a handful of counts. V gene TRBV9 combines with J gene TRBJ2-3; 16 positions match TRBD2. The germline V gene encodes CDR1 SGDLS and CDR2 YYNGEE. The CDR3 contains 19 residues. V trimming: 0 bases; J trimming: 3 bases; junction bases outside the gene matches: 7. The CDR3 sequence is CASSVEGTSGRARTDTQYF. Here the CDR3 DNA reads TGTGCCAGCAGCGTAGAAGGGACTAGCGGGAGGGCCAGAACAGATACGCAGTATTTT.

This clonotype has a count of ten or more. The chain is built from TRBV4-1 and TRBJ2-1; 9 bases fit TRBD2. Trimming removed 3 bases from V and 0 bases from J; junction bases left unmatched: 12. Germline-derived CDR1 and CDR2 are MGHRA and YSYEKL. CDR3 length: 19 residues. CDR3 protein: CASSHLSGRTKGSYNEQFF. As DNA, the CDR3 is TGCGCCAGCAGCCACTTAAGCGGGAGGACCAAAGGCTCCTACAATGAGCAGTTCTTC.

This sequence joins TRBV4-2 and TRBJ2-7, with D perhaps matching TRBD1 or TRBD2 (5 bases each). The germline V gene has CDR1 LGHNA and CDR2 YNFKEQ. The V gene lost 4 bases and the J gene lost 6 bases, with 10 bases spanning the gap. The CDR3 extends over 12 amino acids. CDR3 coding DNA: TGTGCCAGCAGCCCCTCCGGGGCCGAGCAGTACTTC. It yields the protein CASSPSGAEQYF.

The table lists this clonotype with a few counts. The J gene is TRBJ1-5, the V gene TRBV29-1, with 7 bases that match TRBD1. The ends lost 7 bases at V and 4 bases at J; junction bases unmatched: 4. Germline V gives CDR1 SQVTM, CDR2 ANQGSEA. The CDR3 runs 12 residues. The CDR3 is CSAGTANQPQHF. CDR3 bases: TGCAGCGCAGGGACAGCAAATCAGCCCCAGCATTTT.

This chain joins TRBV21-1 and TRBJ2-4; the table's D gene call, TRBD1, was not cross checked with the DNA. TRBV21-1 is a pseudogene segment. CDR3 length: 12 amino acids. CDR3 DNA: TGTGCCAGCAGCGGCAGGGGAAACATTCAGTACTTC. This gives the protein CASSGRGNIQYF.

The genes are TRBV20-1 and TRBJ2-7; no firm D call. The germline CDR1 and CDR2 sequences are DFQATT and SNEGSKA (reference sequence). There are 13 residues in the CDR3. With 3 bases removed from V and 3 bases from J, the gap between germline ends came to 12 bases. This CDR3 reads CSARPPNGYEQYF. As DNA, the CDR3 is TGCAGTGCTAGGCCCCCTAACGGCTACGAGCAGTACTTC.

This clonotype was seen a few times. The J gene is TRBJ2-1, the V gene TRBV29-1; TRBD1 aligns across 7 bases. The V gene's germline CDR1 is SQVTM and CDR2 ANQGSEA. The CDR3 is 14 residues long. J gave up 10 bases and V 3 bases, and 12 bases lay outside the gene matches. The CDR3 DNA reads as TGCAGCGTTGAGGGGACAGTCCCTTTAAGCGAGCAGTTCTTC. Protein product: CSVEGTVPLSEQFF.

This clonotype was seen only a few times. This rearrangement joins TRBV28 to TRBJ2-3; D not resolved. V lost 7 bases and J 0 bases, leaving 11 bases between the germline ends. The germline CDR1 and CDR2 sequences are MDHEN and SYDVKM. This CDR3 has 14 residues. Written as DNA, the CDR3 is TGTGCCAGCACCTTAGGAAGTAGCACAGATACGCAGTATTTT. Its translation: CASTLGSSTDTQYF.

This rearrangement joins TRBV7-2 to TRBJ2-3, with 13 bases matching TRBD2. This CDR3 is 15 amino acids long. The V segment lost 4 bases and the J segment 6 bases; nucleotides outside the gene matches: 4. The germline V gene has CDR1 SGHTA and CDR2 FQGNSA. The CDR3 is CASSSPGLAGDTQYF. The CDR3 DNA reads as TGTGCCAGCAGCTCGCCGGGACTAGCGGGGGATACGCAGTATTTT.

A few counts support this clonotype. The chain has TRBV28 and TRBJ2-7; 8 positions agree with TRBD1. Germline CDR1 MDHEN, CDR2 SYDVKM. V was clipped by 9 bases and J by 2 bases; unmatched bases: 9. This CDR3 comprises 14 residues. For the CDR3, the DNA is TGTGCCAGTAAATCCGGACAGGGCGCCTACGAGCAGTACTTC. Translating it yields CASKSGQGAYEQYF.

The chain's CDR3 is CASSPRDRANTGELFF. CDR3 DNA sequence: TGTGCCAGCAGCCCCCGGGACAGGGCGAACACCGGGGAGCTGTTTTTT. The rearrangement links TRBV3-1 to TRBJ2-2, with TRBD1 matching 9 bases. CDR3 size: 16 residues. Germline V lookup: CDR1 LGHDT, CDR2 YNNKEL (reference sequence). V trimming: 4 bases; J trimming: 0 bases; junction bases outside the gene matches: 3. Full variable domain (rest looked up from reference TRBV3-1 and TRBJ2-2): DTAVSQTPKYLVTQMGNDKSIKCEQNLGHDTMYWYKQDSKKFLKIMFSYNNKELIINETVPNRFSPKSPDKAHLNLHINSLELGDSAVYFCASSPRDRANTGELFFGEGSRLTVL.

The chain carries TRBV29-1 and TRBJ2-5; D remains unclear. The V end lost 4 bases, the J end lost 0 bases, and 6 bases lay between the germline ends. The V gene's germline CDR1 is SQVTM and CDR2 ANQGSEA. There are 12 residues in the CDR3. CDR3 loop: CSVGGYQETQYF. The CDR3 DNA reads TGCAGCGTTGGTGGCTACCAAGAGACCCAGTACTTC.

This clonotype was observed many times. The V and J genes are TRBV28 and TRBJ2-2, with a weak D call TRBD1 (6 bases). With 7 bases removed from V and 6 bases from J, the gap between germline ends came to 9 bases. The germline V gene has CDR1 MDHEN and CDR2 SYDVKM. The CDR3 has 12 residues. The CDR3 loop reads CASKTGAGELFF. The CDR3 bases are TGTGCCAGCAAGACAGGTGCCGGGGAGCTGTTTTTT.

This clonotype has only a few counts. V is TRBV29-1 and J is TRBJ2-2, with D uncertain. The germline V and J ends were trimmed by 6 bases and 3 bases, with 11 bases remaining between them. Germline V gene lookup returns CDR1 SQVTM and CDR2 ANQGSEA. The CDR3 has 13 residues. The CDR3 reads CSVPGMYTGELFF. CDR3 nucleotide sequence: TGCAGCGTCCCAGGCATGTACACCGGGGAGCTGTTTTTT.

The sample holds a few counts of this clonotype. This chain connects TRBV20-1 to TRBJ2-1, with TRBD2 matching 14 bases. CDR3 size: 14 residues. Trimming at V came to 8 bases and at J to 9 bases, leaving 9 bases not matched to a gene. Germline CDR1 is DFQATT and CDR2 is SNEGSKA (reference sequence). The DNA for the CDR3 is TGCAGTCCACGACTAGCGGGAGGGGTAGGTGAGCAGTTCTTC. Its translation is CSPRLAGGVGEQFF.

This clonotype was counted between two and nine times. CDR3 coding DNA: TGCAGCGCTGGGGACGGATATGGCTACACCTTC. Translated: CSAGDGYGYTF. The chain has TRBV29-1 and TRBJ1-2; TRBD1 might be the D (5 bases). CDR3 length: 11 amino acids. Germline V gene lookup returns CDR1 SQVTM and CDR2 ANQGSEA. Trimming removed 7 bases at V and 5 bases at J, with 11 bases between.

This clonotype was seen many times. The J gene is TRBJ2-7, the V gene TRBV4-1, with D unclear. CDR3 length: 15 amino acids. Germline V CDR1 and CDR2: MGHRA, YSYEKL. V was clipped by 3 bases and J by 1 base, with 13 bases between them. CDR3 DNA sequence: TGCGCCAGCAGCCATTCTCGTATCCGATCCTACGAGCAGTACTTC. As protein: CASSHSRIRSYEQYF.

By its share, this clonotype is medium-sized. The chain has TRBV7-9 and TRBJ2-6; D uncertain. V lost 5 bases to trimming and J lost 4 bases, with 15 bases between them. The CDR3 sequence is 16 residues long. Germline lookup yields CDR1 SEHNR and CDR2 FQNEAQ (reference sequence). In DNA, the CDR3 is TGTGCCAGCAGCCCCCCCGGTTCTTCGGGGGCCAACGTCCTGACTTTC. This gives the protein CASSPPGSSGANVLTF. The full variable domain, its missing parts supplied by reference TRBV7-9 and TRBJ2-6, is DTGVSQNPRHKITKRGQNVTFRCDPISEHNRLYWYRQTLGQGPEFLTYFQNEAQLEKSRLLSDRFSAERPKGSFSTLEIQRTEQGDSAMYLCASSPPGSSGANVLTFGAGSRLTVL.